This T cell receptor beta chain is drawn from a study of response to subunit inactivated influenza vaccine. On this clonotype itself: What it binds is not known.

TCRdb re-analysed the RT-PCR reads in MiXCR, keeping a single row per CDR3 protein. This sample carries about 570,000 distinct CDR3 sequences, approximately 12% of them seen once, and the ten largest clones take 9.5% to 13%. The study's findings and limits: That few new T cells are recruited by each seasonal influenza vaccination was the authors' suggestion.

Germline-derived CDR1 and CDR2 are SGHRS and YFSETQ. The CDR3 length is 15 residues. The V end lost 7 bases, the J end lost 0 bases, and 16 bases lay between the germline ends. V and J are TRBV5-1 and TRBJ1-1; D gene unclear. This receptor was obtained from a man aged 45-65 years who received an inactivated influenza vaccine. The source was PBMCs from blood, collected on the day of vaccination. The CDR3 here is CASYRGGGMNTEAFF. The CDR3 bases are TGCGCCAGCTACCGTGGAGGCGGGATGAACACTGAAGCTTTCTTT.